This T cell receptor (beta chain) was identified during a study of blood T cell repertoires in COVID-19. Overall study context: The United States, Italy and Spain supplied acute and convalescent COVID-19 samples. T cells, B-cell-depleted T cells, or PBMCs provided the cDNA or gDNA that served as material.

Method: immunoSEQ multiplex PCR; TCRdb's copy keeps in-frame clones and lacks some. The sample has tens of thousands of clones, 75% to 90% seen once. This CDR3 region has 13 residues. Germline V CDR1 and CDR2: MRHNA, SNTAGT. Trimming took 7 bases from V and 1 from J, leaving 10 bases between them. The V and J genes are TRBV6-4 and TRBJ1-1; possibly TRBD1 for D (6 bases). The sequence was collected from a human donor with acute or convalescent COVID-19. The donor label of this sample is uncertain. Source material: peripheral blood. The CDR3 sequence: CASKHRENTEAFF. In DNA form, the CDR3 reads TGTGCCAGCAAACACAGGGAGAACACTGAAGCTTTCTTT.